Listed here is a single T cell receptor (beta chain). At one of its ends the junction is not consistent with the germline gene, which may arise from a read error. CDR3 length equals 13 residues. Germline loops: CDR1 WSHSY, CDR2 SAAADI. This sample is drawn from a study of tumor and adjacent non-tumor tissue in lung cancer. Study in general: Samples averaged around 3.9 million productive TCRbeta reads each.

Three rounds of nested PCR, following a modified ARM-PCR protocol, produced the TCRbeta library. TCRdb reanalysed the multiplex PCR reads using MiXCR and keeps one entry per CDR3 protein. The sample includes under 95,000 distinct CDR3 sequences, about 66% of them seen just once. This sample's RNA came from whole unsorted tissue. The clonotype comes from a man aged 65 to 79 with non-small cell lung cancer. Material: lung tumor tissue. The J gene is TRBJ1-2, the V gene TRBV10-2; the D is unclear. The CDR3: CVSSNPNLYGYTF. The CDR3 DNA reads TGCGTCAGCAGTAATCCAAACTTATATGGCTACACCTTC.